Many counts were recorded for the clone carrying this T cell receptor (beta chain). No antigen is known for it. The sample originates from a study of T cell responses to AZD1222 COVID-19 vaccine. Study-wide results and caveats: Just a handful of people given AZD1222 tested seropositive at baseline. Spike was spanned by vaccine-associated CD4 TCRs, with dominance at 160-218 and 743-854.

Measured with immunoSEQ multiplex PCR; TCRdb has only the in-frame clones, and not every one. The sample holds some 130,000 clones; roughly 90% are singletons and the top ten take about 3.7%. Germline V gives CDR1 SNHLY, CDR2 FYNNEI. The CDR3 covers 13 residues. V shed 8 bases and J 4 bases; nucleotides not matched to a gene: 7. This specimen was peripheral blood, taken on day 0 of AZD1222 vaccination. The clonotype comes from an adult in good health. This chain uses TRBV2 with TRBJ2-7; 8 bases agree with TRBD2. As DNA, the CDR3 is TGTGCCAGCCTGAGGACTAGCCCGTACGAGCAGTACTTC. This sequence encodes CASLRTSPYEQYF.